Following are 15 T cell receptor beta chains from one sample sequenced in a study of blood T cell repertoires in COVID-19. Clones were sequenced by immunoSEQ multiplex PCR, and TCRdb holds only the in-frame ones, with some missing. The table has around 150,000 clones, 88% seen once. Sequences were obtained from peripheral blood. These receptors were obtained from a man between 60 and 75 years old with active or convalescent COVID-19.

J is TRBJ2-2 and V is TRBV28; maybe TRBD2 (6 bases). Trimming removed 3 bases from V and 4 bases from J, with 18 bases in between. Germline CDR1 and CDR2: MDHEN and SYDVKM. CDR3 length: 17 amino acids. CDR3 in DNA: TGTGCCAGCAGTTTTCCGGGAGACCGCGTCGGCACCGGGGAGCTGTTTTTT. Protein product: CASSFPGDRVGTGELFF.

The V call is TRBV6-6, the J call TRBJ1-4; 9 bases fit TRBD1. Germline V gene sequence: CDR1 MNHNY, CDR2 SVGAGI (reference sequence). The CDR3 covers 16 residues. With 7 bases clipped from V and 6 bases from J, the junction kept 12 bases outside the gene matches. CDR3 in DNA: TGTGCCAGCAAGACCTGGGCGGGACAGGGTGATGAAAAACTGTTTTTT. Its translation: CASKTWAGQGDEKLFF.

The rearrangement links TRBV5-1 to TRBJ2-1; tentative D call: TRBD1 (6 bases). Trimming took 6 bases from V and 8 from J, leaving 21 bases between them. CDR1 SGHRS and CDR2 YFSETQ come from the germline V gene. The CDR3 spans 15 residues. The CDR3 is CASNYQGNPKDEQFF. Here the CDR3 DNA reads TGCGCCAGCAACTACCAGGGGAATCCTAAAGATGAGCAGTTCTTC.

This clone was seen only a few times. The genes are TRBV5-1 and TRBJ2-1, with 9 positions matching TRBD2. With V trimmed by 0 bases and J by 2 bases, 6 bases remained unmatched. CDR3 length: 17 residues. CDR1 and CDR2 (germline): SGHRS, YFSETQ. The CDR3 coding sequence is TGCGCCAGCAGCTTGGAAGTAGCGGGAGTTCCCTACAATGAGCAGTTCTTC. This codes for CASSLEVAGVPYNEQFF. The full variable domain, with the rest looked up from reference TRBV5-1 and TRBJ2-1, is KAGVTQTPRYLIKTRGQQVTLSCSPISGHRSVSWYQQTPGQGLQFLFEYFSETQRNKGNFPGRFSGRQFSNSRSEMNVSTLELGDSALYLCASSLEVAGVPYNEQFFGPGTRLTVL.

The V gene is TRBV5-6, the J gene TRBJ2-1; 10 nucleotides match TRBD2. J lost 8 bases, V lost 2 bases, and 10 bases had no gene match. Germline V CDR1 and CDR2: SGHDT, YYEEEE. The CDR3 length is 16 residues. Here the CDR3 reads CASSLLRLAGEDEQFF. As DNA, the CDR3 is TGTGCCAGCAGCTTACTCCGGCTAGCGGGGGAGGATGAGCAGTTCTTC.

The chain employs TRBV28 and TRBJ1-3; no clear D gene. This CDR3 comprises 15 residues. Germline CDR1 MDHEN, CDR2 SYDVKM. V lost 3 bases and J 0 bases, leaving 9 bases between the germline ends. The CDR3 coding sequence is TGTGCCAGCAGTTTCTCCAGGTCCTCTGGAAACACCATATATTTT. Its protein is CASSFSRSSGNTIYF.

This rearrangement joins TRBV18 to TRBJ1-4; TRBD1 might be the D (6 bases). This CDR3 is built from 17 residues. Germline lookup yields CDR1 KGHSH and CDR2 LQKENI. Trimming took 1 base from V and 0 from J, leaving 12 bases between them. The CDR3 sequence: CASSPRVDSSTNEKLFF. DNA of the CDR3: TGTGCCAGCTCACCACGGGTGGACAGCTCAACTAATGAAAAACTGTTTTTT.

CDR3 in amino acids: CASSLHWTGTNEKLFF. The CDR3 DNA reads TGCGCCAGCAGCTTACACTGGACAGGGACTAATGAAAAACTGTTTTTT. This chain joins TRBV5-1 and TRBJ1-4, with TRBD1 identical over 8 bases. The length of the CDR3 is 16 residues. The junction had 5 bases not matched to a gene; V was cut back by 2 bases and J by 2 bases. The V gene's germline CDR1 is SGHRS and CDR2 YFSETQ. Supplemented by reference TRBV5-1 and TRBJ1-4, the full variable domain reads KAGVTQTPRYLIKTRGQQVTLSCSPISGHRSVSWYQQTPGQGLQFLFEYFSETQRNKGNFPGRFSGRQFSNSRSEMNVSTLELGDSALYLCASSLHWTGTNEKLFFGSGTQLSVL.

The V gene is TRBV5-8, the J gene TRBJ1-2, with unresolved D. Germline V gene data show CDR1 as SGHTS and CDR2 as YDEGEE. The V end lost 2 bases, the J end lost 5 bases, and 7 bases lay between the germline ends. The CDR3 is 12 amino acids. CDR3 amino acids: CASSFQEYGYTF. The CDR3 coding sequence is TGTGCCAGCAGCTTCCAGGAATATGGCTACACCTTC.

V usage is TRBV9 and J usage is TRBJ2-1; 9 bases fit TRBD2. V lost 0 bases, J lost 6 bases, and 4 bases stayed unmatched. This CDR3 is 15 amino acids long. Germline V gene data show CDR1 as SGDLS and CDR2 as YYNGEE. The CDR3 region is CASSVAWGLANEQFF. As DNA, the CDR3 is TGTGCCAGCAGCGTAGCCTGGGGACTAGCCAATGAGCAGTTCTTC.

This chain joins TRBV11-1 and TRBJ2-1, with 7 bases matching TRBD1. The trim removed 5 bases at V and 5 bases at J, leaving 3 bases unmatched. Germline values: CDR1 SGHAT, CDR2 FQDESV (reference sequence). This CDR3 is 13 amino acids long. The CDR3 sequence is CASSLTGDNEQFF. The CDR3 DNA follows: TGTGCCAGCAGCCTCACAGGGGACAATGAGCAGTTCTTC.

DNA of the CDR3: TGTGCCAGCCTACCGGGGGACAGGGGAGAGACCCAGTACTTC. Protein sequence: CASLPGDRGETQYF. J is TRBJ2-5 and V is TRBV11-2, with TRBD1 identical over 10 bases. The CDR3 has 14 amino acids. Germline CDR1 SGHAT, CDR2 FQNNGV. After removal of 8 bases from V and 4 bases from J, the junction contained 7 bases not matched to a gene.

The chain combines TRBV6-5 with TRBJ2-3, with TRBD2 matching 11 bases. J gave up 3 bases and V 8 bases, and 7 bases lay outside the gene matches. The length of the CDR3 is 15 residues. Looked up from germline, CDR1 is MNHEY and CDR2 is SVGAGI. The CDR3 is CASVLAGAKTDTQYF. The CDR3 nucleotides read TGTGCCAGCGTACTAGCGGGAGCGAAAACAGATACGCAGTATTTT.

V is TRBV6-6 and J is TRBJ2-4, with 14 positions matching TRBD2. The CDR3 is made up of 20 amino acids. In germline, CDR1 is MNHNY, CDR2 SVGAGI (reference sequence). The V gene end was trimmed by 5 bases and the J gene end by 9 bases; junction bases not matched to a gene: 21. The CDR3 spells CASSQQPGLAGVPGGSIQYF. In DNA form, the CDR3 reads TGTGCCAGCAGTCAACAACCGGGACTAGCGGGAGTACCCGGTGGGAGCATTCAGTACTTC.

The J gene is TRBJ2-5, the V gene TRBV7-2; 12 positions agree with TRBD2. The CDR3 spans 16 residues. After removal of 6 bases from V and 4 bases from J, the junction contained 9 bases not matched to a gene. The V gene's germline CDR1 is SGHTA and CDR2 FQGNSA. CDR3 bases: TGTGCCAGCAGAGGGGCTAGCGGGAGGGCCAGAGAGACCCAGTACTTC. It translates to CASRGASGRARETQYF.